Listed below are T cell receptor beta chains from one sample, sequenced in a study of blood T cells in healthy people across ages. TCRdb ran MiXCR on the 5' RACE reads and lists one entry per CDR3 protein. The table shows 500,000 to 600,000 distinct CDR3 sequences, with 27% occurring only once. The sample consisted of blood. These receptor sequences come from an older woman in good health. Each CDR3 is given with its conserved first and last residue. The order of the fields is J gene, clone size, V gene, D gene, CDR3 DNA, CDR3 protein. A D gene is named only where the DNA matches it firmly. Clone size, where shown, is once, few, many, or a class for clones that have expanded.

>TRBJ1-2|.|TRBV29-1|TRBD1
TGCAGCGTTCAAGACAGGGCTCTGGGCTACACCTTC
CSVQDRALGYTF
>TRBJ2-5|many|TRBV7-2|.
TGTGCCAGCAGCGCGGACTGGCGGGAGACCCAGTACTTC
CASSADWRETQYF
>TRBJ2-5|many|TRBV12-3/TRBV12-4|.
TGTGCCAGCAGCCCAACAGGGCAAGAGACCCAGTACTTC
CASSPTGQETQYF
>TRBJ1-2|few|TRBV20-1|TRBD1
TGCAGTACCGGGAGACAGGGATATGGCTACACCTTC
CSTGRQGYGYTF
>TRBJ1-1|.|TRBV7-9|.
TGTGCCAGCAGCTTAGCAGGCGGGGCCCGTGAAGCTTTCTTT
CASSLAGGAREAFF
>TRBJ1-1|.|TRBV5-1|.
TGCGCCAGCATGGGGCCGGAGAACACTGAAGCTTTCTTT
CASMGPENTEAFF
>TRBJ2-5|.|TRBV9|.
TGTGCCAGCTCCCGCTTTATGGATCCCCAGTACTTC
CASSRFMDPQYF
>TRBJ2-7|.|TRBV20-1|TRBD2
TGCAAACAACCGGGACTAGCGACCTACGAGCAGTACTTC
CKQPGLATYEQYF
>TRBJ1-5|few|TRBV3-1|.
TGTGCCAGCAGCCAAGACCCCCAGGTTTTAGGGCAGCCCCAGCATTTT
CASSQDPQVLGQPQHF
>TRBJ2-1|many|TRBV20-1|TRBD2
TGCAGTGCTAGAGGTAGCGGGGGGGCCTGGGATGAGCAGTTCTTC
CSARGSGGAWDEQFF
>TRBJ1-6|few|TRBV12-3/TRBV12-4|TRBD1
TGTGCCAGCAGAAAACAAGCAGGGGGCCCTTCACCCCTCCACTTT
CASRKQAGGPSPLHF
>TRBJ2-6|.|TRBV5-1|TRBD1
TGCGCCAGCAAGGTTTCGTGGACAGGGGGGACTGCGGCCAACGTCCTGACTTTC
CASKVSWTGGTAANVLTF
>TRBJ2-1|.|TRBV10-3|.
TGTGCCATCAGAACCGGGACCGACATATCGAATGAGCAGTTCTTC
CAIRTGTDISNEQFF
>TRBJ1-4|.|TRBV20-1|TRBD1
TGCAGTGCTAGGGCCTCGACAGGGAAACTGTTTTTT
CSARASTGKLFF
>TRBJ2-5|.|TRBV10-3|.
TGTGCCATCAGTGACCGGGGGCTCCGCCAAGAGACCCAGTACTTC
CAISDRGLRQETQYF
>TRBJ1-5|.|TRBV20-1|.
TGCAGTGCGGACCCGGAGGAGGGAGGGGGTCAGCCCCAGCATTTT
CSADPEEGGGQPQHF
>TRBJ1-5|.|TRBV20-1|.
TGCAGTGCTGGACGGACGGCGAGGGGTCAGCCCCAGCATTTT
CSAGRTARGQPQHF
>TRBJ1-2|.|TRBV3-1|TRBD1
TGTGCCAGCAGCTCAAACCCGACAGGGAGGCGCAACTATGGCTACACCTTC
CASSSNPTGRRNYGYTF
>TRBJ2-3|few|TRBV2|TRBD1
TGTGCCAGCATAGGGGGCCTAGGGGCAGATACGCAGTATTTT
CASIGGLGADTQYF
>TRBJ1-3|few|TRBV12-3/TRBV12-4|.
TGTGCCAGCAGTCCGCGGACATCTGGAAACACCATATATTTT
CASSPRTSGNTIYF
>TRBJ2-5|many|TRBV9|.
TGTGCCAGCAGCGTACAAGGGGCCGGACAAGAGACCCAGTACTTC
CASSVQGAGQETQYF
>TRBJ2-1|.|TRBV5-6|.
TGTGCCAGCAGCCCTCAAAGGACGGTGAAAATAGACAATGAGCAGTTCTTC
CASSPQRTVKIDNEQFF
>TRBJ2-1|few|TRBV7-2|.
TGTGCCAGCAGCCCCGGTTCGAGGATGGAGCAGTTCTTC
CASSPGSRMEQFF
>TRBJ1-2|.|TRBV5-6|.
TGTGCCAGCAGCATCATCAACTATGGCTACACCTTC
CASSIINYGYTF
>TRBJ1-6|.|TRBV28|TRBD1
TGTGCCAGCAGATCGGGACAGAATAATTCACCCCTCCACTTT
CASRSGQNNSPLHF
>TRBJ1-2|few|TRBV6-5|.
TGTGCCAGCAGCCCCGGACCCCGAGACCGCTATGGCTACACCTTC
CASSPGPRDRYGYTF
>TRBJ1-5|few|TRBV28|.
TGTGCCAGCAGTTCAGACGGGTTAGGGAGCAATCAGCCCCAGCATTTT
CASSSDGLGSNQPQHF
>TRBJ2-3|.|TRBV4-2|.
TGTGCCAGCAGCCCCCCTGGCCGCACAGATACGCAGTATTTT
CASSPPGRTDTQYF
>TRBJ2-7|.|TRBV9|.
TGTGCCAGCAGCGGCAGCGCGGGGACGGGGACCTACGAGCAGTACTTC
CASSGSAGTGTYEQYF
>TRBJ2-7|.|TRBV29-1|.
TGCAGCGCCCGGACAAGGGTCGAGCAGTACTTC
CSARTRVEQYF
>TRBJ1-1|.|TRBV6-5|TRBD1
TGTGCCAGCAGTCGACAGGGGATGGTCGCTTTCTTT
CASSRQGMVAFF
>TRBJ2-3|few|TRBV29-1|.
TGCAGCGTTGAAGGAATACAGGGCCACAGCACAGATACGCAGTATTTT
CSVEGIQGHSTDTQYF
>TRBJ2-3|.|TRBV25-1|.
TGTGCCAGCAGTGAGTTCAGTGGAGTCAGGGCAGATACGCAGTATTTT
CASSEFSGVRADTQYF
>TRBJ2-1|.|TRBV20-1|TRBD2
TGCAGTGCTAGCAAGGGACTAGCCTTCAACTACAATGAGCAGTTCTTC
CSASKGLAFNYNEQFF
>TRBJ2-4|.|TRBV20-1|.
TGCAGTGCTTCGGTGCAACTAGCCAAAAACATTCAGTACTTC
CSASVQLAKNIQYF
>TRBJ2-5|many|TRBV5-1|TRBD1
TGCGCCAGCAGCATATCCGGGACAGGGGAGCAAGAGACCCAGTACTTC
CASSISGTGEQETQYF
>TRBJ1-1|.|TRBV7-3|.
TGTGCCAGCAGCTTAGGGGGGGGTTGGACTGAAGCTTTCTTT
CASSLGGGWTEAFF
>TRBJ2-3|.|TRBV7-9|.
TGTGCCAGCAGCTTAGCCTCGGGGATTAGCGGCACAGATACGCAGTATTTT
CASSLASGISGTDTQYF
>TRBJ1-6|few|TRBV7-2|.
TGTGCCAGCAGCTTAGACCGGGGGGGGAGTTCACCCCTCCACTTT
CASSLDRGGSSPLHF
>TRBJ2-5|once|TRBV7-2|.
TGTGCCAGCAGCTACCTTTCCACGGGGTACCAAGAGACCCAGTACTTC
CASSYLSTGYQETQYF
>TRBJ1-2|.|TRBV7-2|.
TGTGCCAGCAGCCCCCCATTAGGGGGGATCTATGGCTACACCTTC
CASSPPLGGIYGYTF
>TRBJ2-2|.|TRBV7-8|TRBD1
TGTGCCAGCAGCCGAAGGACAGGCGCGAACACCGGGGAGCTGTTTTTT
CASSRRTGANTGELFF
>TRBJ2-5|.|TRBV5-1|TRBD1
TGCGCCAGCAGCGGGACAGGGTTAGGAGAGACCCAGTACTTC
CASSGTGLGETQYF
>TRBJ2-1|.|TRBV29-1|.
TGCAGCGGGGGACGGGGTGACAATGAGCAGTTCTTC
CSGGRGDNEQFF
>TRBJ1-4|.|TRBV6-4|TRBD1
TGTGCCAGCGCCCGGGACAGTAATGAAAAACTGTTTTTT
CASARDSNEKLFF
>TRBJ2-7|.|TRBV12-3/TRBV12-4|TRBD1
TGTGCCAGCAGTCTCCAAGGACAGGGGGCCCCCCTCTCCTACGAGCAGTACTTC
CASSLQGQGAPLSYEQYF